The present T cell receptor (beta chain) was sequenced within a study of vaccination effects on CD4 cells after COVID-19. V gave up 3 bases and J gave up 5 bases, with 33 bases separating them. From germline, CDR1 is MDHEN and CDR2 SYDVKM. The CDR3 sequence is 21 residues long. TCRdb's copy holds only in-frame clones and misses some; the assay was immunoSEQ multiplex PCR. The table lists 37,000 or so clones, about 66% of them singletons. In regard to this clone: Its antigen is unidentified.

Antigen-specific CD4+ T cells were expanded with viral peptide pools in the ViraFEST assay before sequencing. The culture ran for 9 to 11 days, and then CD4+ T cells were isolated. Vaccinated recipients, who were negative for nucleocapsid antibodies, had no history of SARS-CoV-2 infection. The sequence was collected from a human donor who received a COVID-19 vaccine. Sequencing used CD4+ T cells from PBMCs cultured with HCoV-OC43 spike peptides, obtained before COVID-19 vaccination. Subset specified: HCoV-OC43 spike overlapping peptide pool stimulation. The chain has TRBV28 and TRBJ2-3, with D possibly being TRBD1 (5 bases). CDR3 nucleotide sequence: TGTGCCAGCAGTTTTAAGCGACGGGTCGGAACAGGTCTTTCGGTTATAGATACGCAGTATTTT. Its protein is CASSFKRRVGTGLSVIDTQYF.